Presented here are 27 T cell receptor beta chains from one specimen sequenced in a study of cytomegalovirus exposure and HLA in healthy donors. It was with 60 Vbeta and 13 Jbeta primers that the PCR ran. This table comes from immunoSEQ multiplex PCR, and its TCRdb copy is limited to in-frame clones, with some not included. The top ten clones hold 4.1% of a sample with 100,000 or so clones, 79% of them seen once. Material for sequencing was PBMCs. The receptor source for this set is a female donor in good health and CMV-seropositive.

This chain links TRBV15 with TRBJ1-3, with D tentatively TRBD1 (6 bases). There are 16 residues in the CDR3. The V gene's germline CDR1 is LNHNV and CDR2 YYDKDF (reference sequence). V was trimmed by 6 bases and J by 2 bases, leaving 17 bases between them. The CDR3 nucleotides read TGTGCCACCAGTGGTCCCCCCAGGGGTCCTGGAAACACCATATATTTT. It is translated as CATSGPPRGPGNTIYF.

The CDR3 here is CASSRGQGGTEAFF. The CDR3 coding sequence is TGCGCCAGCAGCCGGGGACAGGGGGGCACTGAAGCTTTCTTT. The rearrangement joins TRBV10-2 to TRBJ1-1; TRBD1 aligns across 11 bases. V dropped 6 bases and J dropped 4; count of bases not matched to a gene: 4. CDR1 WSHSY and CDR2 SAAADI come from the germline V gene. The CDR3 has 14 residues.

The V and J genes are TRBV11-2 and TRBJ1-2; 7 positions agree with TRBD1. The V and J ends lost 0 bases and 3 bases, in that order; junction bases with no gene match: 4. CDR1 is SGHAT, CDR2 FQNNGV, per germline. The CDR3 totals 15 residues. The CDR3 DNA reads as TGTGCCAGCAGCTTAGAGGGCAGGGGGGACTATGGCTACACCTTC. Residues: CASSLEGRGDYGYTF.

The table lists this clone with a few counts. This chain connects TRBV7-6 to TRBJ2-2; D uncertain. V shed 0 bases and J shed 0 bases, with 8 bases lying between them. The CDR3 loop spans 16 amino acids. Germline V CDR1 and CDR2: SGHVS, FNYEAQ. This CDR3 reads CASSLAANPNTGELFF. DNA for the CDR3: TGTGCCAGCAGCTTAGCTGCTAACCCGAACACCGGGGAGCTGTTTTTT.

The V and J genes are TRBV2 and TRBJ1-1; TRBD1 agrees at 7 bases. The germline gives CDR1 SNHLY, CDR2 FYNNEI. This CDR3 region has 15 residues. After removal of 7 bases from V and 0 bases from J, the junction contained 8 bases not matched to a gene. The CDR3 region is CASTRMGQLNTEAFF. DNA for the CDR3: TGTGCCAGCACCAGGATGGGACAGTTGAACACTGAAGCTTTCTTT.

The rearrangement uses TRBV5-1 and TRBJ2-1; 7 bases are shared with TRBD2. CDR1 SGHRS and CDR2 YFSETQ come from the germline V gene. Trimming cost V 2 bases and J 1 base; bases outside gene matches: 3. This CDR3 comprises 15 residues. CDR3 bases: TGCGCCAGCAGCTTCTGGCGGGAGTCCTACAATGAGCAGTTCTTC. This gives the protein CASSFWRESYNEQFF.

The chain is built from TRBV11-2 and TRBJ1-2; 8 bases agree with TRBD1. This CDR3 comprises 13 residues. The V gene end was trimmed by 6 bases and the J gene end by 8 bases; junction bases not matched to a gene: 8. The V gene's germline CDR1 is SGHAT and CDR2 FQNNGV. CDR3 sequence reads: CASRAQGAGGYTF. DNA for the CDR3: TGTGCCAGCAGAGCCCAGGGGGCGGGGGGCTACACCTTC.

The chain recombines TRBV9 with TRBJ2-7; TRBD2 agrees at 9 bases. V lost 0 bases to trimming and J lost 2 bases; unmatched junction nucleotides: 3. Germline loops: CDR1 SGDLS, CDR2 YYNGEE. The CDR3 runs to 15 residues. The DNA of the CDR3 is TGTGCCAGCAGCGTAGAAGCTAGCGGGGCCTACGAGCAGTACTTC. Translating gives CASSVEASGAYEQYF.

This sequence joins TRBV5-5 and TRBJ2-7; the D is unclear. The V end lost 0 bases, the J end lost 12 bases, and 13 bases lay between the germline ends. Germline CDR1 SGHKS, CDR2 YYEKEE (reference sequence). The CDR3 totals 12 residues. This CDR3 is CASSLAAGDPYF. The CDR3 DNA reads as TGTGCCAGCAGCTTGGCGGCAGGTGACCCGTACTTC.

V and J are TRBV18 and TRBJ1-2; unclear D gene. The CDR3 has 15 residues. Germline CDR1 KGHSH, CDR2 LQKENI. Trimming shortened V by 3 bases and J by 2 bases, and 13 bases separated the two germline ends. The CDR3 region has the DNA TGTGCCAGCTCACCCCGGACGGAGGGAAACTATGGCTACACCTTC. Amino acids: CASSPRTEGNYGYTF. Based on the CDR3 plus reference TRBV18 and TRBJ1-2, the full variable domain is NAGVMQNPRHLVRRRGQEARLRCSPMKGHSHVYWYRQLPEEGLKFMVYLQKENIIDESGMPKERFSAEFPKEGPSILRIQQVVRGDSAAYFCASSPRTEGNYGYTFGSGTRLTVV.

This rearrangement joins TRBV19 to TRBJ2-1, with 7 bases identical to TRBD1. The junction had 10 bases not matched to a gene; V was cut back by 4 bases and J by 7 bases. This CDR3 has 15 residues. Germline V CDR1 and CDR2: LNHDA, SQIVND (reference sequence). CDR3 sequence: CASSKGQAIGNEQFF. The DNA for the CDR3 is TGTGCCAGTAGTAAAGGACAGGCCATTGGGAATGAGCAGTTCTTC.

The DNA for the CDR3 is TGTGCCAGCAGCCCAGGCATCGGGACAGGGGATAGCAATCAGCCCCAGCATTTT. Its protein is CASSPGIGTGDSNQPQHF. This chain joins TRBV7-9 and TRBJ1-5, with 10 bases fitting TRBD1. Germline CDR1 and CDR2: SEHNR and FQNEAQ (reference sequence). The CDR3 has 18 amino acids. With 5 bases clipped from V and 0 bases from J, the junction kept 10 bases outside the gene matches.

The rearrangement links TRBV5-1 to TRBJ2-7, with D possibly matching TRBD1 (6 bases). Trimming removed 3 bases at V and 3 bases at J, with 10 bases between. Germline CDR1 SGHRS, CDR2 YFSETQ. The CDR3 is made up of 13 amino acids. Here the CDR3 DNA reads TGCGCCAGCAGCTCTGGACAGTTCTACGAGCAGTACTTC. The encoded protein is CASSSGQFYEQYF.

As concerns this clone: An end of the junction differs from the germline gene, which may be a read error. The CDR3: CSSSFAGQPYGYTF. DNA of the CDR3: TGTTCCAGCAGCTTCGCTGGACAGCCCTATGGCTACACCTTC. The V call is TRBV7-9, the J call TRBJ1-2; the D gene is possibly TRBD1 (6 bases). The CDR3 extends over 14 amino acids. Germline V gene lookup returns CDR1 SEHNR and CDR2 FQNEAQ (reference sequence).

CDR3 DNA sequence: TGTGCCAGCAGCGCTGGGGACTGGCGGGGGGAGCAGTACTTC. The encoded protein is CASSAGDWRGEQYF. V gene TRBV9 combines with J gene TRBJ2-7, with 7 bases aligning to TRBD2. From germline, CDR1 is SGDLS and CDR2 YYNGEE. V shed 3 bases and J 7 bases; nucleotides not matched to a gene: 10. The CDR3 contains 14 residues.

This clone was seen a single time. V gene TRBV19 combines with J gene TRBJ2-3; D possibly corresponds to TRBD2 (5 bases). V shed 6 bases and J shed 2 bases, with 9 bases lying between them. CDR1 and CDR2 (germline): LNHDA, SQIVND (reference sequence). This CDR3 spans 13 amino acids. CDR3 sequence reads: CASSASLTDTQYF. For the CDR3, the DNA is TGTGCCAGTAGCGCTAGCCTCACAGATACGCAGTATTTT.

V usage is TRBV4-3 and J usage is TRBJ1-3, with a tentative D call TRBD1 (5 bases). The germline V gene encodes CDR1 LGHNA and CDR2 YSLEER. This CDR3 spans 21 amino acids. V was clipped by 3 bases and J by 0 bases, with 27 bases between them. Written as DNA, the CDR3 is TGCGCCAGCAGCCAGGTAGTGGCCAGGGCAACTCTACCGCCCTCTGGAAACACCATATATTTT. It encodes CASSQVVARATLPPSGNTIYF.

This rearrangement joins TRBV25-1 to TRBJ1-2; no definite D call. The CDR3 is 14 residues long. Looked up from germline, CDR1 is MGHDK and CDR2 is SYGVNS. Trimming pared 6 bases from V and 2 bases from J, leaving 13 bases between. CDR3 DNA: TGTGCCAGCAGCCCCCCGGGATTGAACTATGGCTACACCTTC. It is translated as CASSPPGLNYGYTF.

The CDR3 region is CASSEGDGRGHPRAKNIQYF. The CDR3 DNA follows: TGTGCCAGCAGTGAAGGGGACGGCAGGGGACACCCGAGAGCCAAAAACATTCAGTACTTC. This chain connects TRBV2 to TRBJ2-4; possible D gene TRBD1, 6 bases. This CDR3 is 20 amino acids long. The V gene's germline CDR1 is SNHLY and CDR2 FYNNEI. V was cut by 1 base and J by 0 bases, with 22 bases left in between. The full variable domain, its missing parts supplied by reference TRBV2 and TRBJ2-4, is EPEVTQTPSHQVTQMGQEVILRCVPISNHLYFYWYRQILGQKVEFLVSFYNNEISEKSEIFDDQFSVERPDGSNFTLKIRSTKLEDSAMYFCASSEGDGRGHPRAKNIQYFGAGTRLSVL.

V and J are TRBV4-1 and TRBJ1-3; 7 bases align to TRBD1. Germline loops: CDR1 MGHRA, CDR2 YSYEKL. Trimming cost V 4 bases and J 0 bases; bases outside gene matches: 6. The length of the CDR3 is 16 residues. The DNA of the CDR3 is TGCGCCAGCAGCCTAGAGGGACAGTCCTCTGGAAACACCATATATTTT. Its protein product is CASSLEGQSSGNTIYF.

This sequence joins TRBV27 and TRBJ2-5; TRBD2 agrees at 10 bases. The better agreement between TRBJ2-7 and the DNA end casts doubt on the J call. From germline, CDR1 is MNHEY and CDR2 SMNVEV (reference sequence). The CDR3 contains 17 residues. The CDR3, as DNA: TGTGCCAGCAGCCCCCCCTGGGCTAGCGGGAGTCAGTTCGAGCAGTACTTC. Translation gives CASSPPWASGSQFEQYF.

This sequence joins TRBV4-1 and TRBJ1-3, with TRBD1 identical over 7 bases. Per the germline V gene, CDR1 is MGHRA and CDR2 is YSYEKL. CDR3 length: 19 amino acids. V shed 3 bases and J 0 bases; nucleotides not matched to a gene: 14. The DNA of the CDR3 is TGCGCCAGCAGCCAGGGGGGTGGGGCAGGGGGAGGCTCTGGAAACACCATATATTTT. This encodes CASSQGGGAGGGSGNTIYF.

V is TRBV11-2 and J is TRBJ1-3; 9 nucleotides align to TRBD1. The germline CDR1 and CDR2 sequences are SGHAT and FQNNGV. This CDR3 comprises 19 residues. V trimming: 2 bases; J trimming: 0 bases; junction bases outside the gene matches: 11. CDR3: CASSLNYGDRAFSGNTIYF. The CDR3, as DNA: TGTGCCAGCAGCTTAAACTACGGGGACAGGGCCTTCTCTGGAAACACCATATATTTT.

The chain carries TRBV11-3 and TRBJ2-7, with a possible D match to TRBD2 (6 bases). Per germline, CDR1 SGHNT and CDR2 YENEEA. The V end lost 5 bases, the J end lost 1 base, and 12 bases lay between the germline ends. The CDR3 contains 14 residues. The CDR3 DNA is TGTGCCAGCAGCCCCCAGGCGGGGTCCTACGAGCAGTACTTC. It is translated as CASSPQAGSYEQYF.

This clone showed up just once. The V gene is TRBV6-5, the J gene TRBJ2-1, with TRBD1 matching over 7 bases. The CDR3 is 15 amino acids. Trimming took 4 bases from V and 6 from J; bases not matched to a gene: 9. The germline V gene encodes CDR1 MNHEY and CDR2 SVGAGI. The CDR3 region is CASSWRQGYPNEQFF. CDR3 in DNA: TGTGCCAGCAGTTGGCGACAGGGATACCCCAATGAGCAGTTCTTC.

The chain combines TRBV10-1 with TRBJ2-1, with TRBD2 matching 14 bases. This CDR3 is 16 amino acids long. Unmatched junction bases numbered 8, after V lost 5 bases and J lost 8 bases. Germline-derived CDR1 and CDR2 are WNHNN and SYGVQD (reference sequence). The DNA for the CDR3 is TGCGCCAGCAGTACGCCGGGACTAGCGGGAGCGGATGAGCAGTTCTTC. Translated, it gives CASSTPGLAGADEQFF.

This clone occurred once. The chain combines TRBV21-1 with TRBJ1-2. TRBV21-1 is a recognized pseudogene. The CDR3 consists of 14 residues. CDR3 in amino acids: CASTPPPGGYGYTF. In nucleotides, the CDR3 is TGTGCCAGCACCCCCCCTCCGGGGGGCTATGGCTACACCTTC.